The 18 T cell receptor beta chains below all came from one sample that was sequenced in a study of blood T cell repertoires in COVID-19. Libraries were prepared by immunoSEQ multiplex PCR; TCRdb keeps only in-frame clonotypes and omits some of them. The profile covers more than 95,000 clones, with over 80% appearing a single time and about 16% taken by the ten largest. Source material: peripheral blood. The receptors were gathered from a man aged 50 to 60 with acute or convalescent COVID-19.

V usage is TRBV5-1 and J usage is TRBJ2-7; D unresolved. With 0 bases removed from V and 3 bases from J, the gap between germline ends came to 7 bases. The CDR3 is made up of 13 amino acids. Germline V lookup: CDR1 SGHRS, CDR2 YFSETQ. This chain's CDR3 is CASSLGQIYEQYF. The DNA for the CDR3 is TGCGCCAGCAGCTTGGGCCAGATCTACGAGCAGTACTTC.

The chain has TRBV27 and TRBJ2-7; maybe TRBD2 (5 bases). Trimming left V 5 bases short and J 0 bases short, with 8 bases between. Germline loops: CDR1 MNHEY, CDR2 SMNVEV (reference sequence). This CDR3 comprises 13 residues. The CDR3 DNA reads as TGTGCCAGCAGTCGAGGGAGCTCCTACGAGCAGTACTTC. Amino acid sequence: CASSRGSSYEQYF.

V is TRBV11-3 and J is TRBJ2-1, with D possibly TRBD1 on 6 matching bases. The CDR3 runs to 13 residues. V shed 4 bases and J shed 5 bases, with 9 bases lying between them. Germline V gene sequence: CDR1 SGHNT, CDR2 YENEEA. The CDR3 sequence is CASSSRTDNEQFF. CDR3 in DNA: TGTGCCAGCAGCTCACGGACAGACAATGAGCAGTTCTTC.

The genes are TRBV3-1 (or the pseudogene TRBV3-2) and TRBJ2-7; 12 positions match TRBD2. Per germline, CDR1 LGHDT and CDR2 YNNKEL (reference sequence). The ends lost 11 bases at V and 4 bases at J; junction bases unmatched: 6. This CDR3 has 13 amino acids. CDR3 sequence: CASGLAGGYEQYF. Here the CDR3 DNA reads TGTGCCTCCGGGCTAGCGGGGGGGTACGAGCAGTACTTC.

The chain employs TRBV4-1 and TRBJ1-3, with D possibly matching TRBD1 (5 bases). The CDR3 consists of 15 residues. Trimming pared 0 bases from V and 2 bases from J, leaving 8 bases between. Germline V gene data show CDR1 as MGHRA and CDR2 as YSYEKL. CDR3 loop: CASSQDAGPGNTIYF. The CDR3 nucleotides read TGCGCCAGCAGCCAAGATGCAGGGCCTGGAAACACCATATATTTT.

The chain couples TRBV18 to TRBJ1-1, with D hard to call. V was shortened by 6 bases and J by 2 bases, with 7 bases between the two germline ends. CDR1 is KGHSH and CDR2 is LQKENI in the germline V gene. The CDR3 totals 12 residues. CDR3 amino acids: CASSAGNTEAFF. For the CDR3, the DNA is TGTGCCAGCTCGGCGGGAAACACTGAAGCTTTCTTT.

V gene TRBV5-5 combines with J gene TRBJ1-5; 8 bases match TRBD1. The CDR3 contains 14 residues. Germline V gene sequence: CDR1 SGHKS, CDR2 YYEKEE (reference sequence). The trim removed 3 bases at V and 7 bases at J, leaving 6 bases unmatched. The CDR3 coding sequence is TGTGCCAGCAGCTCCGGGACAGGCTGGCAGCCCCAGCATTTT. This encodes CASSSGTGWQPQHF. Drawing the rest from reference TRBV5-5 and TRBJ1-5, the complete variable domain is DAGVTQSPTHLIKTRGQQVTLRCSPISGHKSVSWYQQVLGQGPQFIFQYYEKEERGRGNFPDRFSARQFPNYSSELNVNALLLGDSALYLCASSSGTGWQPQHFGDGTRLSIL.

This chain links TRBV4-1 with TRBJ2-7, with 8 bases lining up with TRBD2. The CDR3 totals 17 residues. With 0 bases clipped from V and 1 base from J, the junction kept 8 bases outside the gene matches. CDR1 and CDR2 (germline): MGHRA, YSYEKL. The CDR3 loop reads CASSQDQVAGGSYEQYF. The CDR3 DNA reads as TGCGCCAGCAGCCAAGATCAGGTGGCGGGAGGTTCCTACGAGCAGTACTTC.

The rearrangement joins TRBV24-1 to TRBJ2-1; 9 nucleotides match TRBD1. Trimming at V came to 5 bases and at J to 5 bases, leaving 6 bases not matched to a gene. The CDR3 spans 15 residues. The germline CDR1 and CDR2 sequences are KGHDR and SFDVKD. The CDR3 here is CATSGGQGVHNEQFF. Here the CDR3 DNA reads TGTGCCACCAGTGGGGGACAGGGAGTCCACAATGAGCAGTTCTTC.

For the CDR3, the DNA is TGTGCCAGTAGTGGGGGACAGGGGAAGGCCGGGGAGCTGTTTTTT. Amino acids: CASSGGQGKAGELFF. V usage is TRBV19 and J usage is TRBJ2-2; TRBD1 matches at 10 bases. This CDR3 is 15 amino acids long. J was trimmed by 6 bases and V by 5 bases; bases with no gene match: 6. Germline V gene data show CDR1 as LNHDA and CDR2 as SQIVND (reference sequence).

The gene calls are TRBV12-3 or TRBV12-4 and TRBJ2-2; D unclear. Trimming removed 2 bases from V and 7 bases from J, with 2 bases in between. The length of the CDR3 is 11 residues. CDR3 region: CASSLYGELFF. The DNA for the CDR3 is TGTGCCAGCAGTTTATACGGGGAGCTGTTTTTT.

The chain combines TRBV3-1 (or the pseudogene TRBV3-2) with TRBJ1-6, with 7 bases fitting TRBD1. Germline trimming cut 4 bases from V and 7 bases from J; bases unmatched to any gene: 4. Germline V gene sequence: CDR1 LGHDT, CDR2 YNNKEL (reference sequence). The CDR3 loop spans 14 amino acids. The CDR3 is CASSLDRSNSPLHF. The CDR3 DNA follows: TGTGCCAGCAGCCTGGACAGGTCAAATTCACCCCTCCACTTT.

The CDR3 loop is CASSQVPGLAAQETQYF. The CDR3 coding sequence is TGTGCCAGCAGCCAGGTACCGGGACTAGCGGCTCAAGAGACCCAGTACTTC. The rearrangement links TRBV3-1 (or the pseudogene TRBV3-2) to TRBJ2-5, with 11 nucleotides matching TRBD2. Germline assignment: CDR1 LGHDT and CDR2 YNNKEL (reference sequence). The CDR3 totals 17 residues. Losses at the gene ends were 3 bases for V and 2 bases for J; bases not matched to a gene: 8.

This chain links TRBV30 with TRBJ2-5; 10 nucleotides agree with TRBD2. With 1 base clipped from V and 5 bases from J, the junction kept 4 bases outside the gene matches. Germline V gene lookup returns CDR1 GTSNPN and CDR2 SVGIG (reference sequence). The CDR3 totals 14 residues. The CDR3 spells CAWSAGTSVETQYF. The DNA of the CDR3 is TGTGCCTGGAGTGCCGGGACTAGCGTGGAGACCCAGTACTTC. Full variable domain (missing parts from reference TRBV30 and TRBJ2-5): SQTIHQWPATLVQPVGSPLSLECTVEGTSNPNLYWYRQAAGRGLQLLFYSVGIGQISSEVPQNLSASRPQDRQFILSSKKLLLSDSGFYLCAWSAGTSVETQYFGPGTRLLVL.

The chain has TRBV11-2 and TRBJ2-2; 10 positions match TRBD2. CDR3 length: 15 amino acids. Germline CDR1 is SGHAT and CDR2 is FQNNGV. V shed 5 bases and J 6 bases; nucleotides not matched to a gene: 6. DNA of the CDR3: TGTGCCAGCAGCAAGCGGGAGGGCCATCCCGGGGAGCTGTTTTTT. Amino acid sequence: CASSKREGHPGELFF.

The CDR3 nucleotides read TGTGCCAGCAGCCAAGTTCTAGCGGGAGACGAGCAGTACTTC. Encoded protein: CASSQVLAGDEQYF. This chain uses TRBV3-1 (or the pseudogene TRBV3-2) with TRBJ2-7; 10 bases are shared with TRBD2. J lost 5 bases, V lost 1 base, and 2 bases had no gene match. The CDR3 contains 14 residues. Looked up from germline, CDR1 is LGHDT and CDR2 is YNNKEL (reference sequence).

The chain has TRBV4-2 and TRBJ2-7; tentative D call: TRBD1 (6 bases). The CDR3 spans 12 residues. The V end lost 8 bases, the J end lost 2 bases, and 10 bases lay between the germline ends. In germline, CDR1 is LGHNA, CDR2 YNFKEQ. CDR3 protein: CASEGDTYEQYF. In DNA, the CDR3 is TGTGCCAGCGAGGGGGATACCTACGAGCAGTACTTC.

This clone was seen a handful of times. The CDR3 loop is CASSLGTSGRVYEQYF. The CDR3 DNA reads as TGTGCCAGCAGCCTCGGGACTAGCGGGAGGGTCTACGAGCAGTACTTC. The chain employs TRBV6-6 and TRBJ2-7, with 16 bases identical to TRBD2. Germline CDR1 MNHNY, CDR2 SVGAGI (reference sequence). The CDR3 totals 16 residues. Trimming removed 6 bases from V and 3 bases from J; junction bases left unmatched: 5.